The 26 T cell receptor beta chains given below trace back to one sample, sequenced in a study of cytomegalovirus exposure and HLA in healthy donors. In the PCR, 60 Vbeta and 13 Jbeta primers were used. Method: immunoSEQ multiplex PCR; TCRdb's copy keeps in-frame clones and lacks some. Of about 93,000 clones in the sample, about four fifths were seen once. The sample was PBMCs. These receptor sequences come from a middle-aged man in good health and CMV-seronegative.

The rearrangement joins TRBV6-6 to TRBJ1-2, with D possibly being TRBD1 (5 bases). V gave up 5 bases and J gave up 4 bases, with 8 bases separating them. Per the germline V gene, CDR1 is MNHNY and CDR2 is SVGAGI (reference sequence). CDR3 size: 12 residues. The CDR3 sequence: CASSRDSYGYTF. In nucleotides, the CDR3 is TGTGCCAGCAGTCGTGACAGCTATGGCTACACCTTC.

V and J are TRBV28 and TRBJ2-7; D unresolved. Germline V lookup: CDR1 MDHEN, CDR2 SYDVKM. The V gene lost 3 bases and the J gene lost 0 bases, with 9 bases spanning the gap. This CDR3 region has 14 residues. CDR3 loop: CASSFWQNSYEQYF. Here the CDR3 DNA reads TGTGCCAGCAGTTTCTGGCAGAACTCCTACGAGCAGTACTTC.

The V gene is TRBV28, the J gene TRBJ1-4, with TRBD1 matching 9 bases. Germline V gene data show CDR1 as MDHEN and CDR2 as SYDVKM. Germline trimming cut 6 bases from V and 10 bases from J; bases unmatched to any gene: 6. The CDR3 sequence is 13 residues long. The CDR3 sequence: CASSWTGAGKLFF. Written as DNA, the CDR3 is TGTGCCAGCAGCTGGACAGGGGCAGGAAAACTGTTTTTT.

V gene TRBV5-1 combines with J gene TRBJ2-2; 7 nucleotides line up with TRBD2. Germline V gene sequence: CDR1 SGHRS, CDR2 YFSETQ. V lost 0 bases, J lost 7 bases, and 3 bases stayed unmatched. The CDR3 is 14 amino acids. The CDR3 region is CASSLVASGGELFF. The CDR3 bases are TGCGCCAGCAGCTTGGTGGCTAGCGGCGGGGAGCTGTTTTTT.

The chain uses TRBV10-3 and TRBJ2-3; D perhaps matches TRBD1 (6 bases). This CDR3 has 13 residues. Trimming took 10 bases from V and 0 from J, leaving 11 bases between them. The germline CDR1 and CDR2 sequences are ENHRY and SYGVKD. DNA of the CDR3: TGTGCCACCGGGACACCGAGCACAGATACGCAGTATTTT. Its protein product is CATGTPSTDTQYF.

The rearrangement joins TRBV19 to TRBJ1-1; a possible D gene is TRBD1 (5 bases). Trimming removed 1 base from V and 3 bases from J, with 9 bases in between. The germline CDR1 and CDR2 sequences are LNHDA and SQIVND (reference sequence). The CDR3 length is 14 residues. Here the CDR3 reads CASSIGGGDTEAFF. In DNA, the CDR3 is TGTGCCAGTAGTATAGGAGGAGGGGACACTGAAGCTTTCTTT.

This chain joins TRBV6-1 and TRBJ2-2, with 9 bases fitting TRBD2. V shed 10 bases and J 6 bases; nucleotides not matched to a gene: 9. The CDR3 spans 14 residues. From germline, CDR1 is MNHNS and CDR2 SASEGT. The CDR3 spells CATKGLALSGELFF. Here the CDR3 DNA reads TGTGCCACTAAGGGACTAGCCCTTTCCGGGGAGCTGTTTTTT.

The chain carries TRBV11-2 and TRBJ1-2, with no clear D. CDR3 length: 13 amino acids. Germline loops: CDR1 SGHAT, CDR2 FQNNGV. V lost 1 base and J lost 8, with 11 bases in between. In DNA form, the CDR3 reads TGTGCCAGCAGCTTAGGTGCGTCTTGGGGCTACACCTTC. Its protein is CASSLGASWGYTF.

The rearrangement uses TRBV6-4 and TRBJ2-7; TRBD2 is a possible D gene (5 bases). Trimming took off 6 bases at V and 4 bases at J, with 19 bases between the two ends. The CDR3 consists of 15 residues. In germline, CDR1 is MRHNA, CDR2 SNTAGT. CDR3 in amino acids: CASRLLATPRYEQYF. The CDR3 DNA follows: TGTGCCAGCAGGCTTCTAGCCACCCCTAGATACGAGCAGTACTTC.

This clone was recorded only once. The chain uses TRBV9 and TRBJ2-2, with D perhaps matching TRBD1 (5 bases). Germline CDR1 is SGDLS and CDR2 is YYNGEE. Trimming shortened V by 2 bases and J by 3 bases, and 8 bases separated the two germline ends. The CDR3 contains 14 residues. The CDR3 nucleotides are TGTGCCAGCAGCGTCGACAGCTACACCGGGGAGCTGTTTTTT. Its protein is CASSVDSYTGELFF.

Here the CDR3 DNA reads TGTGCCAGCAGTTGGACTAGCGACTCCTACAATGAGCAGTTCTTC. This encodes CASSWTSDSYNEQFF. V gene TRBV6-5 combines with J gene TRBJ2-1; 9 nucleotides align to TRBD2. The CDR3 covers 15 residues. The V and J ends lost 4 bases and 0 bases, in that order; junction bases with no gene match: 1. Germline CDR1 reads MNHEY; CDR2 reads SVGAGI.

V and J are TRBV29-1 and TRBJ1-1, with 9 bases matching TRBD1. V was pared by 6 bases and J by 10 bases, with 15 bases of the junction left unmatched. Germline loops: CDR1 SQVTM, CDR2 ANQGSEA. The CDR3 runs 14 residues. The CDR3 DNA sequence: TGCAGCGTCGGCCCTACAGGGGGCCACGTAGCAGCTTTCTTT. Translated: CSVGPTGGHVAAFF.

The table lists this clone with a few counts. The CDR3 loop is CASSLQGRETQYF. CDR3 coding DNA: TGTGCCAGCAGCTTACAGGGGCGGGAGACCCAGTACTTC. The chain has TRBV5-6 and TRBJ2-5; 7 bases map to TRBD1. Germline lookup yields CDR1 SGHDT and CDR2 YYEEEE. Losses at the gene ends were 2 bases for V and 5 bases for J; bases not matched to a gene: 3. The CDR3 runs 13 residues.

V gene TRBV28 combines with J gene TRBJ2-6; 9 nucleotides agree with TRBD1. Germline V gene lookup returns CDR1 MDHEN and CDR2 SYDVKM. V was pared by 5 bases and J by 1 base, with 15 bases of the junction left unmatched. The CDR3 has 20 residues. CDR3 region: CASSPHPGQGILSGANVLTF. CDR3 coding DNA: TGTGCCAGCAGTCCTCACCCGGGACAGGGAATTCTGTCTGGGGCCAACGTCCTGACTTTC.

This clone was seen just once. The V and J genes are TRBV29-1 and TRBJ1-4; D possibly corresponds to TRBD1 (5 bases). The V gene lost 6 bases and the J gene lost 8 bases, with 19 bases spanning the gap. The CDR3 spans 14 residues. Germline-derived CDR1 and CDR2 are SQVTM and ANQGSEA. The CDR3 here is CSVVSDSPGEKLFF. CDR3 sequence (DNA): TGCAGCGTCGTAAGTGACAGCCCAGGGGAAAAACTGTTTTTT.

This chain connects TRBV11-2 to TRBJ2-1; 8 bases fit TRBD2. Trimming cost V 3 bases and J 7 bases; bases outside gene matches: 8. CDR3 length equals 15 residues. Germline CDR1 SGHAT, CDR2 FQNNGV. CDR3 region: CASSLGAGVGNEQFF. CDR3 bases: TGTGCCAGCAGCTTGGGAGCGGGGGTGGGGAATGAGCAGTTCTTC.

The V call is TRBV28, the J call TRBJ2-1, with TRBD1 matching 8 bases. Germline values: CDR1 MDHEN, CDR2 SYDVKM. The CDR3 is 13 residues long. The V segment lost 6 bases and the J segment 6 bases; nucleotides outside the gene matches: 4. CDR3 in amino acids: CASRGQDVNEQFF. CDR3 in DNA: TGTGCCAGCAGGGGACAGGATGTCAATGAGCAGTTCTTC.

The chain combines TRBV27 with TRBJ1-1, with 10 bases aligning to TRBD1. V was clipped by 8 bases and J by 4 bases; unmatched bases: 10. The CDR3 sequence is 15 residues long. Germline V gene lookup returns CDR1 MNHEY and CDR2 SMNVEV (reference sequence). This CDR3 is CASATDRGLSTEAFF. CDR3 sequence (DNA): TGTGCCAGCGCGACCGACAGGGGGCTGAGCACTGAAGCTTTCTTT.

J is TRBJ2-3 and V is TRBV5-4, with 12 bases matching TRBD2. The ends lost 0 bases at V and 3 bases at J; junction bases unmatched: 11. This CDR3 is 19 amino acids long. CDR1 and CDR2 from the germline V gene are SGHNT and YYREEE (reference sequence). The CDR3 loop reads CASSLGLAGAGRGTDTQYF. CDR3 bases: TGTGCCAGCAGCTTGGGACTAGCGGGAGCGGGCCGAGGGACAGATACGCAGTATTTT.

This clone was seen a few times. The V and J genes are TRBV5-1 and TRBJ1-4, with 7 bases matching TRBD1. This CDR3 has 15 amino acids. Germline V lookup: CDR1 SGHRS, CDR2 YFSETQ. After removal of 2 bases from V and 8 bases from J, the junction contained 9 bases not matched to a gene. The chain's CDR3 is CASSFLGQGGEKLFF. The CDR3 DNA reads as TGCGCCAGCAGCTTCTTGGGGCAGGGGGGCGAAAAACTGTTTTTT.

The rearrangement uses TRBV4-2 and TRBJ2-1; a possible D gene is TRBD2 (5 bases). The CDR3 covers 16 residues. Per the germline V gene, CDR1 is LGHNA and CDR2 is YNFKEQ. Deletions cut 1 base from V and 6 bases from J, with 16 bases between. CDR3 protein: CASSQASQTTSNEQFF. As DNA, the CDR3 is TGTGCCAGCAGCCAAGCCTCACAGACTACCTCCAATGAGCAGTTCTTC.

In DNA form, the CDR3 reads TGTGCCAGCAGCCTCGACAGATTACAGCCCCAGCATTTT. This translates into CASSLDRLQPQHF. The rearrangement uses TRBV7-3 and TRBJ1-5, with D possibly being TRBD1 (5 bases). This CDR3 contains 13 residues. The germline V gene has CDR1 SGHTA and CDR2 FQGTGA. V dropped 5 bases and J dropped 7 bases, with 12 bases sitting between them.

This clone was seen a single time. This chain connects TRBV6-4 to TRBJ2-1, with 7 nucleotides matching TRBD2. The CDR3 has 16 amino acids. Germline assignment: CDR1 MRHNA and CDR2 SNTAGT. The ends lost 2 bases at V and 1 base at J; junction bases unmatched: 5. CDR3 amino acids: CASSDTGGRSYNEQFF. The CDR3 coding sequence is TGTGCCAGCAGTGACACGGGAGGCCGGTCCTACAATGAGCAGTTCTTC.

The rearrangement uses TRBV5-4 and TRBJ1-2, with D possibly matching TRBD1 (5 bases). This CDR3 has 14 amino acids. The V end was cut by 0 bases, the J end by 3 bases, with 9 bases between. Germline V gene data show CDR1 as SGHNT and CDR2 as YYREEE (reference sequence). The CDR3 DNA reads TGTGCCAGCAGCTTGGCGGGCAGGGACTATGGCTACACCTTC. This encodes CASSLAGRDYGYTF. Full variable domain (outside the CDR3, taken from reference TRBV5-4 and TRBJ1-2): ETGVTQSPTHLIKTRGQQVTLRCSSQSGHNTVSWYQQALGQGPQFIFQYYREEENGRGNFPPRFSGLQFPNYSSELNVNALELDDSALYLCASSLAGRDYGYTFGSGTRLTVV.

This chain joins TRBV4-1 and TRBJ2-3; D may be TRBD2 (6 bases). This CDR3 contains 14 residues. Germline CDR1 reads MGHRA; CDR2 reads YSYEKL. V gave up 3 bases and J gave up 6 bases, with 13 bases separating them. The CDR3 DNA is TGCGCCAGCAGCCACGCGGGAATTTTGGATACGCAGTATTTT. Protein product: CASSHAGILDTQYF.

This chain connects TRBV5-1 to TRBJ2-2; 7 bases line up with TRBD1. In germline, CDR1 is SGHRS, CDR2 YFSETQ. CDR3 length: 14 residues. V shed 4 bases and J 10 bases; nucleotides not matched to a gene: 10. CDR3 in amino acids: CASSQGQQKAELFF. Written as DNA, the CDR3 is TGCGCCAGCAGCCAGGGACAGCAAAAGGCGGAGCTGTTTTTT.